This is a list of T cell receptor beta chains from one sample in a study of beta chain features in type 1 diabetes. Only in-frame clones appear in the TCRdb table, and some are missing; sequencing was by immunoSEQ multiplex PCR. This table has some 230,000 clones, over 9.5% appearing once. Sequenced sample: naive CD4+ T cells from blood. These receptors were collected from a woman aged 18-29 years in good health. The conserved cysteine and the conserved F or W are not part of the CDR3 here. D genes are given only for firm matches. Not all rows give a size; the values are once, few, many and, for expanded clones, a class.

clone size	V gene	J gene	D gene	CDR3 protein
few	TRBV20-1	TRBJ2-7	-	SASRVDEQY
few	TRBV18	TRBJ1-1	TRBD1	ASSLSGTGGGTEAF
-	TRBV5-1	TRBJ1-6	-	ASSLDQGGSPLH
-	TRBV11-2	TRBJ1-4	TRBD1	ASSTQTGIREKLF
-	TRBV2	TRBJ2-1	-	ASSAAPPRSLEI
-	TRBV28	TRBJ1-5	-	ASSSHSGESQPQH
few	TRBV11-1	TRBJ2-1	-	ASSLGHSGLNEQF
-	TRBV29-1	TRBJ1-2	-	SVVRASGYT
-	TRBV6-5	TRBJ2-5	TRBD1	ATSGTGGVETQY
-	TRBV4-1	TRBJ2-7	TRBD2	ASSQNLAGALEQY
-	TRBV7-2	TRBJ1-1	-	ASSLGYRVNTEAF
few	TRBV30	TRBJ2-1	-	AWSVLVVAGEQF
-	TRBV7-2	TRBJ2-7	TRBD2	ASSVGLVDYEQY
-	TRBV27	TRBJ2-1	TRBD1	ASSLAGTGGYNEQF
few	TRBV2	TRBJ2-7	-	ASSGREGQAHEQY
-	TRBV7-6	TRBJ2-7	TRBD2	ASSGLADEQY
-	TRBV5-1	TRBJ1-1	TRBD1	ASSLGDRARGTEAF
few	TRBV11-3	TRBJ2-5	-	ASSPLTGPQETQY
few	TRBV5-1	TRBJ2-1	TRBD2	ASSLDLAGAGEQF
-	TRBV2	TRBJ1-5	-	ASSEETGQPQH
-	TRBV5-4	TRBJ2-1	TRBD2	ASSLGASGDYNEQF
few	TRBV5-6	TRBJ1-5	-	ASSSKPSNQPQH
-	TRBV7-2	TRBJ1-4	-	ASSFAGGEKLF
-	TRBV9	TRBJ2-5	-	ASSAQNREVQETQY
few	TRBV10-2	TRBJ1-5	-	ASSPKIANQPQH
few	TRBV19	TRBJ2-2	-	ASRYRAPNTGELF
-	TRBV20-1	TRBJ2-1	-	SARLANEQF
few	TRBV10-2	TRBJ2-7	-	ASQQGVYEQY